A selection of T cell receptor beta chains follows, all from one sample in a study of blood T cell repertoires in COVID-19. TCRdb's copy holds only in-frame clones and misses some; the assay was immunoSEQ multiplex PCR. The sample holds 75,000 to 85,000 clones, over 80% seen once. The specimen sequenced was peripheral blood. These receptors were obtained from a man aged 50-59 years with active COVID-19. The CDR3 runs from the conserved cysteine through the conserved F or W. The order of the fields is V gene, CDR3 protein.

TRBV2 CASSESGRNQPQHF
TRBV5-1 CASSLAAGYEQYF
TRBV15 CATSNSGQPQHF
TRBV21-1 CASSKGGQLPSNYGYTF
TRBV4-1 CASSHQQGGNNEKLFF
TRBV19 CASSPRGRQSLNSPLHF
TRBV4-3 CASSQEGGPGQGVGYTF
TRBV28 CASSFRGQGAANEKLFF
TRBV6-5 CASSYSFQGGYGYTF
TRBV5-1 CASSLGLAGPLEQYF
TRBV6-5 CASSYRPNYGYTF
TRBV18 CASSPTAHSNQPQHF
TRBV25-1 CASRADSYEQYF
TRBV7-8 CASSLEGTPGGTQYF
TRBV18 CASSPRPGQGIPGGKLFF
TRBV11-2 CASSAGTGNGEAFF
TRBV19 CASSPAGLKRDEKLFF
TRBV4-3 CASSQDRSTTSLFF
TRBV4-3 CASSQPYISGKNTGELFF
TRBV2 CASNTGTGSDGYTF
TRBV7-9 CASSSHRGRNEKLFF
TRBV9 CASSVSTRFTDTQYF
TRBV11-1 CASSPGRGAGEKLFF
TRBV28 CASSPLVVGYTF
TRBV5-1 CASSQDRGNEKLFF
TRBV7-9 CASSLELSTDTQYF
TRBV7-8 CASSSWDRPTGELFF
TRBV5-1 CASSYWGVRDSSGNTIYF
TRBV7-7 CASSLAGTGREKLFF
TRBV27 CASRGNRRLSYEQYF
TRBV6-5 CASSYDGGKPKTQYF
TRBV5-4 CASNLDSSYEQYF
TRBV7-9 CASSSGYNSPLHF
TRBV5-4 CASSFSGQGMYGYTF
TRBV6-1 CASSENRQETQYF
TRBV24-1 CATSDLGRGEQYF
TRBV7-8 CASSSDRGTEAFF
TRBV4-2 CASSQDLNRGLTGELFF
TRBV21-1 CASSKPPGVPTNEQFF
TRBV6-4 CASSGTGNVNTGELFF
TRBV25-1 CASSKGWNTEAFF
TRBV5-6 CASSWGGDGYNEQFF
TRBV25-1 CASSEYIGSGRTEAFF
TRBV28 CASSFGLGGGQPQHF
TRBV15 CATSRDLEGYSNQPQHF
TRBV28 CASSLWGTDNQPQHF
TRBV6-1 CASSEGTGTHNQPQHF
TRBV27 CASSLFPGRIGGVPQHF
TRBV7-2 CASSLLGQGISEAFF
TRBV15 CATSRVRLPGQSYEQYF
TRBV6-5 CASSYSVGPTYEQYF
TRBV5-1 CASSLGSGNTDTQYF